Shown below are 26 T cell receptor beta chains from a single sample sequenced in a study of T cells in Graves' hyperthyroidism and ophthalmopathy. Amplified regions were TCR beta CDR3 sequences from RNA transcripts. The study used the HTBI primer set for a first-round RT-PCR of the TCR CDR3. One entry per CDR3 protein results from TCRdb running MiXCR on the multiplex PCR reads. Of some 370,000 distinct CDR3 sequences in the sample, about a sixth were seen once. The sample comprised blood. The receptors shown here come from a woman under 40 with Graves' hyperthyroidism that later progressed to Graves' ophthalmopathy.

CDR3 loop: CASSQELGTVFGGQFF. The DNA for the CDR3 is TGCGCCAGCAGCCAAGAACTAGGTACAGTCTTCGGGGGGCAGTTCTTC. The chain carries TRBV4-1 and TRBJ2-1; the D gene is possibly TRBD2 (6 bases). Germline V gives CDR1 MGHRA, CDR2 YSYEKL. The CDR3 loop spans 16 amino acids. V dropped 0 bases and J dropped 12 bases, with 21 bases sitting between them.

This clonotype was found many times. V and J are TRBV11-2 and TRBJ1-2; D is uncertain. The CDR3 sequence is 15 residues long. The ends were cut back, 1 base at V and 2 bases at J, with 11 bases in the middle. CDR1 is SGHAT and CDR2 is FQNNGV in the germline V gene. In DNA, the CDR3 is TGTGCCAGCAGCTTAGGGTTGGGGAACAACTATGGCTACACCTTC. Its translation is CASSLGLGNNYGYTF.

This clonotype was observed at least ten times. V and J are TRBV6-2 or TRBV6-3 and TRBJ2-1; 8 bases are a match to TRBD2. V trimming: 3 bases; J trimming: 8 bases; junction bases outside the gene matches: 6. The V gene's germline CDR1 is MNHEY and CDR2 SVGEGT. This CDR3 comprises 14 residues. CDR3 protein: CASSYGLAGDEQFF. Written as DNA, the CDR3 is TGTGCCAGCAGTTATGGACTAGCAGGTGATGAGCAGTTCTTC.

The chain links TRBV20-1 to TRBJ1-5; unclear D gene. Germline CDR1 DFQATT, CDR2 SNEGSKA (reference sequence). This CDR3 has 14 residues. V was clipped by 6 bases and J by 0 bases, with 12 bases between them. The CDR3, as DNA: TGCAGTGCAAGGACGGAGTATAGCAATCAGCCCCAGCATTTT. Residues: CSARTEYSNQPQHF.

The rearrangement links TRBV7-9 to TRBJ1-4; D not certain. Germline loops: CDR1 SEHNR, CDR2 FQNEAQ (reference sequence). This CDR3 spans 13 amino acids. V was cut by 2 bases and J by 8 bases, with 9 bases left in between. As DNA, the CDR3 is TGTGCCAGCAGCTTATTAAGCCCGGAAAAACTGTTTTTT. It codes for CASSLLSPEKLFF.

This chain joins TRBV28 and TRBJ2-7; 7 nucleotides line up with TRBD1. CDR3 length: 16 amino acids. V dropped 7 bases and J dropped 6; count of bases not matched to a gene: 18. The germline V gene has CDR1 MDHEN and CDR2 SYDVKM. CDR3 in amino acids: CASNQNPGQFYTEQYF. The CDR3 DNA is TGTGCCAGCAACCAGAACCCGGGACAGTTTTATACCGAGCAGTACTTC.

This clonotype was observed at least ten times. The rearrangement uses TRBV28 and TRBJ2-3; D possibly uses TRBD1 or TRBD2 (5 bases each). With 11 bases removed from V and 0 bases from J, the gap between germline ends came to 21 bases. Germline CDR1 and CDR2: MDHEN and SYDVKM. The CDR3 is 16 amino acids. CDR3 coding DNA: TGTGCCGGGGGTGAGGGCTCCGGTACTAGCACAGATACGCAGTATTTT. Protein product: CAGGEGSGTSTDTQYF.

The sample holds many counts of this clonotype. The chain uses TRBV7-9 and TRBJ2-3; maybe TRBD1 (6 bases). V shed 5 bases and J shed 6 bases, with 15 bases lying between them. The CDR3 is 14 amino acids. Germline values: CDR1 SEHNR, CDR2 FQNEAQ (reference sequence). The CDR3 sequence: CASSPDSASDTQYF. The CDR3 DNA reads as TGTGCCAGCAGCCCGGACAGCGCTTCCGATACGCAGTATTTT.

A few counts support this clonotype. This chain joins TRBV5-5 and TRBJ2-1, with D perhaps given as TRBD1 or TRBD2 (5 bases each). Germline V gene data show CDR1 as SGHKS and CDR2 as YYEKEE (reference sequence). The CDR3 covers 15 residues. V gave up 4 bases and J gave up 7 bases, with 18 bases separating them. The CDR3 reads CASSPGTDDRNEQFF. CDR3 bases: TGTGCCAGCAGCCCCGGGACGGACGATCGGAATGAGCAGTTCTTC.

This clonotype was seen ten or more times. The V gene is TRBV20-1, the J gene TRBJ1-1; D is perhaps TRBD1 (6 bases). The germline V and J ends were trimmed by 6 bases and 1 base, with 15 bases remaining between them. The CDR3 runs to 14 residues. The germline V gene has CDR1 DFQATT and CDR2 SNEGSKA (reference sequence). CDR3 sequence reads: CSAAKQGRNTEAFF. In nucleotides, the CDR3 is TGCAGTGCCGCCAAGCAGGGGAGGAACACTGAAGCTTTCTTT.

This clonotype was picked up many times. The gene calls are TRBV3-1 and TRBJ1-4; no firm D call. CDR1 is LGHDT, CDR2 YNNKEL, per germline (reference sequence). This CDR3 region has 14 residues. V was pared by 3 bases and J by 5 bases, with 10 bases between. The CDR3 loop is CASSHLTENEKLFF. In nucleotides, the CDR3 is TGTGCCAGCAGCCACCTGACCGAAAATGAAAAACTGTTTTTT.

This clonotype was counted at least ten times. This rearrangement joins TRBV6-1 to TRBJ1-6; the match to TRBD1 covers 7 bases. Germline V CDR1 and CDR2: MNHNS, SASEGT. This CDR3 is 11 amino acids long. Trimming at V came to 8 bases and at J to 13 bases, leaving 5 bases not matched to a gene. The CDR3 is CASGQGEPLHF. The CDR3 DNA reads TGTGCCAGCGGGCAGGGGGAGCCCCTCCACTTT.

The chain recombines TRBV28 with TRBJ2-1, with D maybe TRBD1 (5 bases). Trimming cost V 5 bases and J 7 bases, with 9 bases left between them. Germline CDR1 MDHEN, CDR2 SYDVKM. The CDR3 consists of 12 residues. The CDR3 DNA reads TGTGCCAGCAGTACGACAGCGAATGAGCAGTTCTTC. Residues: CASSTTANEQFF.

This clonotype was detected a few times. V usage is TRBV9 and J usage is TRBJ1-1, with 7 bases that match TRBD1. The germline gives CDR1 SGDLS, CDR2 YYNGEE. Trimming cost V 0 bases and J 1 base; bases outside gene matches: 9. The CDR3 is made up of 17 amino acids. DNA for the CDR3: TGTGCCAGCAGCGTAGCCCTTTCCCAGGGGGAGAACACTGAAGCTTTCTTT. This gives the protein CASSVALSQGENTEAFF.

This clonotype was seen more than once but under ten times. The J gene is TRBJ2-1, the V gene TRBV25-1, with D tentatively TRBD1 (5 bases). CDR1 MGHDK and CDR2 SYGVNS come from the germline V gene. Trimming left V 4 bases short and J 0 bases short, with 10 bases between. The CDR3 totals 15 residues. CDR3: CASSGTGASYNEQFF. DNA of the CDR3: TGTGCCAGCAGTGGAACAGGAGCCTCCTACAATGAGCAGTTCTTC.

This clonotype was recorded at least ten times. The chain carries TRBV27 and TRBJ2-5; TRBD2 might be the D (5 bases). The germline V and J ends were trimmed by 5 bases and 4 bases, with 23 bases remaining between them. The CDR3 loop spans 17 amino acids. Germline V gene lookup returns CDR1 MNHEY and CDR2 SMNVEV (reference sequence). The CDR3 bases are TGTGCCAGCAGTCCCTGGACGCGGGCCAAGGCTTTAGAGACCCAGTACTTC. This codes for CASSPWTRAKALETQYF.

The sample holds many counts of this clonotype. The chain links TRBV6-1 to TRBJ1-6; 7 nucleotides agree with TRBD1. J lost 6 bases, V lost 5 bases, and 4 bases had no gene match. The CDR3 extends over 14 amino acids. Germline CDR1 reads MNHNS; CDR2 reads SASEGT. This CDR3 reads CASSRTGSNSPLHF. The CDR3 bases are TGTGCCAGCAGTAGGACAGGAAGTAATTCACCCCTCCACTTT.

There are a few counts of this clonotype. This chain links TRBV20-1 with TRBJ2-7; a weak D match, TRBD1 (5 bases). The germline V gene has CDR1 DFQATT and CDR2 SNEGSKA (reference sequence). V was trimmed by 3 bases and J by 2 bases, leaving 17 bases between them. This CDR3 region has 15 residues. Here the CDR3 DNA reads TGCAGTGCTAGGCCCCTCCCCTCAGGGACCTACGAGCAGTACTTC. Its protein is CSARPLPSGTYEQYF.

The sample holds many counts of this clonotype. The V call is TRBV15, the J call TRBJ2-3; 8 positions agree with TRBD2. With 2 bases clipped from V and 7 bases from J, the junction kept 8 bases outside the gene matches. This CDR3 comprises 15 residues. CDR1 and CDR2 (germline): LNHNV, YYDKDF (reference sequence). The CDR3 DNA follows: TGTGCCACCAGCAGATGGGAGCGGGAGTCAAATACGCAGTATTTT. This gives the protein CATSRWERESNTQYF.

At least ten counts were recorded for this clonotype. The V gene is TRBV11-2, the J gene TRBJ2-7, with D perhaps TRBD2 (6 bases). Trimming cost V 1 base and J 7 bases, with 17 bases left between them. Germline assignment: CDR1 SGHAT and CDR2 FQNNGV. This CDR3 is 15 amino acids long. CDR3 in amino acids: CASSLVAAGEEEQYF. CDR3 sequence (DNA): TGTGCCAGCAGCTTAGTGGCGGCCGGGGAGGAGGAGCAGTACTTC.

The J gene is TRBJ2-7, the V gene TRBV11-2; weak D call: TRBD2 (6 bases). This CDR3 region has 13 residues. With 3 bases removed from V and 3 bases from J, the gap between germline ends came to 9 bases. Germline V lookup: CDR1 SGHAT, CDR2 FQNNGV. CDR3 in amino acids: CASSFGTVYEQYF. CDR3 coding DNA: TGTGCCAGCAGCTTCGGGACTGTCTACGAGCAGTACTTC.

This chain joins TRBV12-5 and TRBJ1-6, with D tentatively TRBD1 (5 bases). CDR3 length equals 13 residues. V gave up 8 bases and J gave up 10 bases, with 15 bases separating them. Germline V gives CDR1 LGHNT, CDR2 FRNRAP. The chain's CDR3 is CASIWDWGSPLHF. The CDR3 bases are TGTGCTAGTATCTGGGATTGGGGGTCACCCCTCCACTTT.

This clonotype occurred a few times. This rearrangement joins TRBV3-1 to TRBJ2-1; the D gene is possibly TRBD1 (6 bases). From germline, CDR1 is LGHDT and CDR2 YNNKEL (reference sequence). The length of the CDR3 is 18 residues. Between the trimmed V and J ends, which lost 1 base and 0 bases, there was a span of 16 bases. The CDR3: CASSQAPGAISSYNEQFF. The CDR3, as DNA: TGTGCCAGCAGCCAAGCGCCAGGGGCTATTAGCTCCTACAATGAGCAGTTCTTC.

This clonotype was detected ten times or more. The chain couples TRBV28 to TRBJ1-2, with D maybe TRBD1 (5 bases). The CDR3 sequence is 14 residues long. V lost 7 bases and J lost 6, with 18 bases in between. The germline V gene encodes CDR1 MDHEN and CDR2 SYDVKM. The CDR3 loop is CASTQLREGNGYTF. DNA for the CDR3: TGTGCCAGCACCCAACTCAGGGAGGGAAATGGCTACACCTTC.

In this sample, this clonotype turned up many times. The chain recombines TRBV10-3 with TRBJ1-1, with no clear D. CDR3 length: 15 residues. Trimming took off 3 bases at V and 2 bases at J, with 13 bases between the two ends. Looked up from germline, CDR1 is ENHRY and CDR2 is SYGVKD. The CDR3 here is CAISDYGRTNTEAFF. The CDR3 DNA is TGTGCCATCAGTGATTACGGACGGACCAACACTGAAGCTTTCTTT.

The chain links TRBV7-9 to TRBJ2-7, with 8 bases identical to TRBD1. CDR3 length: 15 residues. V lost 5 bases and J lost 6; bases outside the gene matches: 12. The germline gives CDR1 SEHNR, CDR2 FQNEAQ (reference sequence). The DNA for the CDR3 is TGTGCCAGCAGCCCGACTTCCGGGACAGGTGGCGAGCAGTACTTC. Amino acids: CASSPTSGTGGEQYF.